This TCR beta chain was documented in a study of lymphopenia after photon versus proton radiotherapy. The CDR3 covers 16 residues. In germline, CDR1 is LGHNA, CDR2 YSLEER. Losses at the gene ends were 1 base for V and 2 bases for J; bases not matched to a gene: 3. General observations from the study: Proton therapy kept repertoires fairly stable, unlike photons, which gained effector/memory cells.

This table comes from immunoSEQ multiplex PCR, and its TCRdb copy is limited to in-frame clones, with some not included. This table holds about 68,000 clones, approximately 91% found once. Regarding this clone: Its antigen is not identified.

Sequences were derived from peripheral blood, sampled from a patient treated with photon-based radiotherapy. The chain has TRBV4-3 and TRBJ2-2, with 8 bases fitting TRBD1. This sequence originates from a woman aged 65 to 85 with pancreatic cancer. The CDR3 loop reads CASSQAPGGNTGELFF. The CDR3 DNA reads as TGCGCCAGCAGCCAAGCCCCAGGGGGCAACACCGGGGAGCTGTTTTTT.